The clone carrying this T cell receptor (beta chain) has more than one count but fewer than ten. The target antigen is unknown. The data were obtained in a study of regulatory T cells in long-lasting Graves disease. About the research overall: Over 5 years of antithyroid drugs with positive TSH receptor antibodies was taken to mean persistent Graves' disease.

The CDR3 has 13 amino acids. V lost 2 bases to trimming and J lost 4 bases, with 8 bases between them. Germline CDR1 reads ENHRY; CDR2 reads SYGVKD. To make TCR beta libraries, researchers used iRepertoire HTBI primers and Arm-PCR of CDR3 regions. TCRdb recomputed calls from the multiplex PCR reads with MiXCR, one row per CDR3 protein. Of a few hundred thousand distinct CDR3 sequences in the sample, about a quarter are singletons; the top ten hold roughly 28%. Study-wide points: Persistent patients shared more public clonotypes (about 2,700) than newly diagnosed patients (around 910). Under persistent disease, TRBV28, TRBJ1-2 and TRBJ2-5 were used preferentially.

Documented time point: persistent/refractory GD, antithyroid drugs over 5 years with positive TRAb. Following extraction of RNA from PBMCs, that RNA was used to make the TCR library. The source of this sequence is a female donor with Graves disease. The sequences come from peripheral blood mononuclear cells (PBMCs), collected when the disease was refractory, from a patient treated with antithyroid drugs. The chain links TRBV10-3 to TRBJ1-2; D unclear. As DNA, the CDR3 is TGTGCCATCAGTGAGAATGAGGTCTATGGCTACACCTTC. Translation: CAISENEVYGYTF.